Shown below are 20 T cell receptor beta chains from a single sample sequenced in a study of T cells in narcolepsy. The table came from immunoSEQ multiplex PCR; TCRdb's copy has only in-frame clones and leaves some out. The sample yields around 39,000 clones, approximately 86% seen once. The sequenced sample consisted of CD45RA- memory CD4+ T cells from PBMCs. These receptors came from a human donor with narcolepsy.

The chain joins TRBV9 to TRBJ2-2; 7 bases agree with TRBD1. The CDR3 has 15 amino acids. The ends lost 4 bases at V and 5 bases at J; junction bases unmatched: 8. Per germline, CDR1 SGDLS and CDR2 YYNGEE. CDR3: CASSFRDSRTGELFF. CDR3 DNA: TGTGCCAGCAGCTTCCGGGACAGTAGGACCGGGGAGCTGTTTTTT.

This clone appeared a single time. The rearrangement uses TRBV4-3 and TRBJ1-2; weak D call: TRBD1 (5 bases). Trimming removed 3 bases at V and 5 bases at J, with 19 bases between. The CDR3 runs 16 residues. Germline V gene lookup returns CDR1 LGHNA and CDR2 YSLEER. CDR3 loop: CASSQGVQVQIYGYTF. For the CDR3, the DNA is TGCGCCAGCAGCCAGGGGGTTCAGGTTCAAATTTATGGCTACACCTTC.

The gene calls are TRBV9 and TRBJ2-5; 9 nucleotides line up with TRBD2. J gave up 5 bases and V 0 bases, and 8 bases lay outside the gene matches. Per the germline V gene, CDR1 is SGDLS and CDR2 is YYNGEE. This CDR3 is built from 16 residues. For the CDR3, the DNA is TGTGCCAGCAGCGTAGATCATTCGGGGACTAGCGAGACCCAGTACTTC. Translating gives CASSVDHSGTSETQYF.

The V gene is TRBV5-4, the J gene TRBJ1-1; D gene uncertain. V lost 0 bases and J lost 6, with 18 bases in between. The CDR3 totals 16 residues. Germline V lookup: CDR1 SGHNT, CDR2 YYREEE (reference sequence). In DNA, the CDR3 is TGTGCCAGCAGCTTGGAGGAGAGACAAGTGGAAGCTGAAGCTTTCTTT. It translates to CASSLEERQVEAEAFF.

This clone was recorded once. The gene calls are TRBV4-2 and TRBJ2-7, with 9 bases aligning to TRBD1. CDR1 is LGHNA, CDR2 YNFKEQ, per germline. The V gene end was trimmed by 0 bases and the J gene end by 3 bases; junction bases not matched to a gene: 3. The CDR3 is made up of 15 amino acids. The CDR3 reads CASSQEGTGLYEQYF. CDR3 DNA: TGTGCCAGCAGCCAAGAAGGGACAGGGCTCTACGAGCAGTACTTC.

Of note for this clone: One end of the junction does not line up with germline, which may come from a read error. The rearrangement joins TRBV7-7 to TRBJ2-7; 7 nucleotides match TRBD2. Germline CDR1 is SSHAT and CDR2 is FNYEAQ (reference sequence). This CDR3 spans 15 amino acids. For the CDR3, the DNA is TGTGCTAGCAGCGATTGGGGGGGGGTTACCTACGAGCAGTACTTC. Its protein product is CASSDWGGVTYEQYF.

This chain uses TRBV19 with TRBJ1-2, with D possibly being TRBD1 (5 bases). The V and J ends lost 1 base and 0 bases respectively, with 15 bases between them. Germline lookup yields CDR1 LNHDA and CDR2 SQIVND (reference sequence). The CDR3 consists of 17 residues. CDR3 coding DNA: TGTGCCAGTAGTATAGTACGGGGGATCCGAGCTAACTATGGCTACACCTTC. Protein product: CASSIVRGIRANYGYTF. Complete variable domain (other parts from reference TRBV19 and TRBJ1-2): DGGITQSPKYLFRKEGQNVTLSCEQNLNHDAMYWYRQDPGQGLRLIYYSQIVNDFQKGDIAEGYSVSREKKESFPLTVTSAQKNPTAFYLCASSIVRGIRANYGYTFGSGTRLTVV.

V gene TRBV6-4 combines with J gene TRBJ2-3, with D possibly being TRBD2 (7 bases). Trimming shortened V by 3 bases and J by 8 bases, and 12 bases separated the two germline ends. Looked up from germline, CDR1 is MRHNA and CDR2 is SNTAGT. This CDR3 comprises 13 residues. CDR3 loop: CASSEGGLGTQYF. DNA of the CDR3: TGTGCCAGCAGTGAGGGGGGGCTGGGTACGCAGTATTTT.

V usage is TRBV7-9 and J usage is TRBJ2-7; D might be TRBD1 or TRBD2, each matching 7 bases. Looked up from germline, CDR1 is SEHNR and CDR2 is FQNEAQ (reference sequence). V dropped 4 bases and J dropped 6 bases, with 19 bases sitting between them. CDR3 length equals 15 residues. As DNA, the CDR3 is TGTGCCAGCAGCTCATCCTCAGGGGGGGCGGCCGAGCAGTACTTC. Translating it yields CASSSSSGGAAEQYF.

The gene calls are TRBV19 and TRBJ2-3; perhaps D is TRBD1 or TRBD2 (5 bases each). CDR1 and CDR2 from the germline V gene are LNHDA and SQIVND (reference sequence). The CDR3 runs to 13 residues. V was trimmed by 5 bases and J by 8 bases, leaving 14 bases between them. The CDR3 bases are TGTGCCAGTAGTGCTACAGTTGGGGGTACGCAGTATTTT. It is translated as CASSATVGGTQYF. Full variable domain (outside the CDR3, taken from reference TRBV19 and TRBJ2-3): DGGITQSPKYLFRKEGQNVTLSCEQNLNHDAMYWYRQDPGQGLRLIYYSQIVNDFQKGDIAEGYSVSREKKESFPLTVTSAQKNPTAFYLCASSATVGGTQYFGPGTRLTVL.

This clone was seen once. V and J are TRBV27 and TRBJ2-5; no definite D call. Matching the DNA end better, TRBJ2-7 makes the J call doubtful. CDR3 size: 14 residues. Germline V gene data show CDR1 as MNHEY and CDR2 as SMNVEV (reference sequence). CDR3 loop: CASSSGPLGYEQYF. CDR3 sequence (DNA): TGTGCCAGCAGTTCGGGCCCGCTCGGCTACGAGCAGTACTTC.

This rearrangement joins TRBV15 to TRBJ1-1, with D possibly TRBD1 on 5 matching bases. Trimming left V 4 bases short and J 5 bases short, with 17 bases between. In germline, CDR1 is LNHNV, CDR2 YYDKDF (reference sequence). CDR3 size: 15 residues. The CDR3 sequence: CATSTRKLRGTEAFF. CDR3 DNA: TGTGCCACCAGCACCCGAAAGTTGAGGGGAACTGAAGCTTTCTTT.

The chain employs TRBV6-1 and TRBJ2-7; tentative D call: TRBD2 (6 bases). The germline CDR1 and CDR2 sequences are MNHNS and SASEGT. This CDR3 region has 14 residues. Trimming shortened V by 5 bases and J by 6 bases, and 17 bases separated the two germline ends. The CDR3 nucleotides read TGTGCCAGCAGTACCGGAACGACGGGGGTCGAGCAGTACTTC. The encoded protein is CASSTGTTGVEQYF.

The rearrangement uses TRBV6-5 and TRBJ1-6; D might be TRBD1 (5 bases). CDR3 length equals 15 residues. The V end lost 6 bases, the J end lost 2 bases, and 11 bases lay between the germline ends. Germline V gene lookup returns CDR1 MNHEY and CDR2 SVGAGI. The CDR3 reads CASRNDRPYNSPLHF. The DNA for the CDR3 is TGTGCCAGCAGAAACGACAGACCCTATAATTCACCCCTCCACTTT.

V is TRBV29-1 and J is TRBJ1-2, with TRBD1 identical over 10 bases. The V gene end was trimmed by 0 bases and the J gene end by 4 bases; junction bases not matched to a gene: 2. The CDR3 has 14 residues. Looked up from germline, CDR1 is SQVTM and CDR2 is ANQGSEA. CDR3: CSVEEGQGLYGYTF. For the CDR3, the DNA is TGCAGCGTTGAAGAGGGACAGGGGCTCTATGGCTACACCTTC.

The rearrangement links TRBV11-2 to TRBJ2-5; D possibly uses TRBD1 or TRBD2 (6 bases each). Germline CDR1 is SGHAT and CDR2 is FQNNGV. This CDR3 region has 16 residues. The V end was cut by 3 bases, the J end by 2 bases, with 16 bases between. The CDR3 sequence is CASSFPRGGIQETQYF. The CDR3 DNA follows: TGTGCCAGCAGCTTCCCCCGAGGGGGGATTCAAGAGACCCAGTACTTC. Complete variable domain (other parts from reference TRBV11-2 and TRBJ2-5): EAGVAQSPRYKIIEKRQSVAFWCNPISGHATLYWYQQILGQGPKLLIQFQNNGVVDDSQLPKDRFSAERLKGVDSTLKIQPAKLEDSAVYLCASSFPRGGIQETQYFGPGTRLLVL.

The CDR3 nucleotides read TGTGCCAGCAGTGAATGGGCGGGGGGCTCAGATACGCAGTATTTT. As protein: CASSEWAGGSDTQYF. The chain has TRBV25-1 and TRBJ2-3; the match to TRBD2 covers 8 bases. Germline CDR1 and CDR2: MGHDK and SYGVNS. The CDR3 covers 15 residues. Unmatched junction bases numbered 4, after V lost 1 base and J lost 4 bases.

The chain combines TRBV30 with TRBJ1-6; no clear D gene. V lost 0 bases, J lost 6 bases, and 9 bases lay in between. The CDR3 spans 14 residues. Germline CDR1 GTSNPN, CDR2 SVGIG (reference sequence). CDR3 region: CAWSVLGVNSPLHF. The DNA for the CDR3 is TGTGCCTGGAGTGTATTAGGTGTTAATTCACCCCTCCACTTT.

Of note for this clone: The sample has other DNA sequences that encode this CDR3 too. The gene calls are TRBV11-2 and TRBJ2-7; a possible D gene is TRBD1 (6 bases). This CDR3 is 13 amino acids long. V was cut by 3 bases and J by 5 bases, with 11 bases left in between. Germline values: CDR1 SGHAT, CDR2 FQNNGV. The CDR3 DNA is TGTGCCAGCAGCTTGGGACAAGGGAACGAGCAGTACTTC. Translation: CASSLGQGNEQYF.

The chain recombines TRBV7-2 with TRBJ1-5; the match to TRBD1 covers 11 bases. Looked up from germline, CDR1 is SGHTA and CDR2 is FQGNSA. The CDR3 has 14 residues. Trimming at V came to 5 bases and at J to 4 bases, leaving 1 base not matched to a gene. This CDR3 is CASSGTGGNQPQHF. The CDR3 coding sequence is TGTGCCAGCAGCGGGACAGGGGGGAATCAGCCCCAGCATTTT.